This T cell receptor beta chain was recovered during a study of Ad26.COV2.S vaccination and SARS-CoV-2 variants. Study-wide context: Intramuscular Ad26.COV2.S doses were given once or twice, 56 days apart. The study, taken as a whole, reports: Following vaccination, spike-specific CD8+ and CD4+ T cell responses reportedly exhibited substantial breadth. The analyses of TCR breadth and depth may have understated the size of total T cell responses. Vaccine recipients and placebo recipients showed similar non-spike TCR breadth.

Noted treatment: 15 to 20 received Ad26.COV2.S at low or high dose, single or two shots; a few received placebo; per-sample allocation not given. Sample collection was performed on day 63 after the first vaccine or placebo injection. Trimming removed 4 bases at V and 8 bases at J, with 14 bases between. Germline assignment: CDR1 SGHTA and CDR2 FQGTGA. This CDR3 comprises 13 residues. A remark on this clone: Antigen: not known.

Assay used: immunoSEQ multiplex PCR; TCRdb lists only in-frame clones, some missing. The data contain a few hundred thousand clones, 83% of them singletons. V usage is TRBV7-3 and J usage is TRBJ1-2; the D gene is possibly TRBD1 (5 bases). The receptor was derived from a person aged 18-65 years who received the Ad26.COV2.S COVID-19 vaccine or a placebo. Material: peripheral blood, obtained in a trial of Ad26.COV2.S vaccine versus placebo. CDR3 nucleotides: TGTGCCAGCAGCTCTTTCCGGGGCCAGGGCTACACCTTC. This translates into CASSSFRGQGYTF. Supplemented by reference TRBV7-3 and TRBJ1-2, the full variable domain reads GAGVSQTPSNKVTEKGKYVELRCDPISGHTALYWYRQSLGQGPEFLIYFQGTGAADDSGLPNDRFFAVRPEGSVSTLKIQRTERGDSAVYLCASSSFRGQGYTFGSGTRLTVV.